This TCR beta chain was obtained from a study of cytomegalovirus exposure and HLA in healthy donors. General study findings and limits: In vitro experiments confirmed that three CMV-associated chains were specific for CMV antigens. Despite most TCR sequences being rare, some public TCRs occurred in many donors.

The length of the CDR3 is 15 residues. Germline V gene data show CDR1 as SGHRS and CDR2 as YFSETQ. The V and J ends lost 0 bases and 4 bases respectively, with 11 bases between them. Sequencing used immunoSEQ multiplex PCR; TCRdb keeps in-frame clones, though not all of them. Of tens of thousands of clones in the sample, 95% to 97% were seen once. On this clone itself: Its antigen is still unknown.

This chain joins TRBV5-1 and TRBJ2-1; D uncertain. The receptor was isolated from a young man in good health and CMV-seropositive. Sequencing was performed on PBMCs. The chain's CDR3 is CASSLGGTIYNEQFF. The CDR3 DNA sequence: TGCGCCAGCAGCTTGGGCGGAACAATTTACAATGAGCAGTTCTTC.